Presented here are 24 T cell receptor beta chains from one specimen sequenced in a study of control samples from healthy donors and cancer patients (dated by TCRdb to the early 2020s). Library generation was performed with the immunoSEQ multiplex PCR assay. The clones in this table, taken by TCRdb from immuneACCESS, are in-frame only. Not every clone is retained; where verified, under half of the shortfall comes from an unresolved V gene, and the cause of the rest is unknown. Here the sample has about 250,000 clones; over 75% occur a single time. The ten largest clonotypes hold 13% of the sample. Sequencing was performed on PBMCs. The source is an older woman with lung cancer.

The rearrangement links TRBV28 to TRBJ2-3; weak D call: TRBD2 (6 bases). CDR3 length: 14 amino acids. CDR1 and CDR2 from the germline V gene are MDHEN and SYDVKM. Trimming pared 2 bases from V and 5 bases from J, leaving 11 bases between. CDR3 sequence (DNA): TGTGCCAGCAGTTTACAGATGCGGGGAGATACGCAGTATTTT. It is translated as CASSLQMRGDTQYF.

This clone appeared once. J is TRBJ2-3 and V is TRBV7-9; TRBD2 might be the D (5 bases). The germline V gene has CDR1 SEHNR and CDR2 FQNEAQ (reference sequence). The CDR3 is made up of 16 amino acids. The V gene lost 6 bases and the J gene lost 3 bases, with 19 bases spanning the gap. The CDR3 protein is CASRRTRGVGTDTQYF. The CDR3 DNA is TGTGCCAGCAGGCGAACCCGGGGAGTTGGGACAGATACGCAGTATTTT.

The chain employs TRBV2 and TRBJ2-7; 8 positions agree with TRBD1. J lost 5 bases, V lost 4 bases, and 7 bases had no gene match. From germline, CDR1 is SNHLY and CDR2 FYNNEI. There are 14 residues in the CDR3. The DNA of the CDR3 is TGTGCCAGCAGTGGGCAGGGGGCGGGCAACGAGCAGTACTTC. Amino acid sequence: CASSGQGAGNEQYF.

This chain connects TRBV4-1 to TRBJ1-1; 8 nucleotides align to TRBD1. The CDR3 spans 16 residues. Trimming took 3 bases from V and 10 from J; bases not matched to a gene: 16. Germline V CDR1 and CDR2: MGHRA, YSYEKL. This CDR3 is CASSQWDRPQSSGAFF. CDR3 in DNA: TGCGCCAGCAGCCAGTGGGACAGGCCCCAATCTTCTGGAGCTTTCTTT.

The chain has TRBV4-2 and TRBJ2-1; D assignment may be TRBD1 or TRBD2 (6 bases each). CDR1 LGHNA and CDR2 YNFKEQ come from the germline V gene. The CDR3 contains 16 residues. Trimming shortened V by 0 bases and J by 4 bases, and 13 bases separated the two germline ends. As DNA, the CDR3 is TGTGCCAGCAGCCAAGATCGGGGGACACCATACAATGAGCAGTTCTTC. Translation: CASSQDRGTPYNEQFF.

This clone has just a few counts. The chain carries TRBV7-6 and TRBJ2-5; possible D gene TRBD2, 6 bases. Between the trimmed V and J ends, which lost 6 bases and 4 bases, there was a span of 9 bases. The CDR3 contains 12 residues. Germline V gene data show CDR1 as SGHVS and CDR2 as FNYEAQ. CDR3 sequence (DNA): TGTGCCAGCAGGGGCGGGGCAGAGACCCAGTACTTC. Translated, it gives CASRGGAETQYF.

The chain recombines TRBV28 with TRBJ1-6; D may be TRBD1 (6 bases). V gave up 11 bases and J gave up 8 bases, with 19 bases separating them. This CDR3 is 14 amino acids long. Germline V gene data show CDR1 as MDHEN and CDR2 as SYDVKM. In DNA, the CDR3 is TGTGCCGTACTCGGACAGTCGGCGGATTCACCCCTCCACTTT. Protein product: CAVLGQSADSPLHF.

The V gene is TRBV10-2, the J gene TRBJ2-1, with TRBD2 as a possible D gene (7 bases). The CDR3 consists of 16 residues. The V and J ends lost 3 bases and 9 bases respectively, with 21 bases between them. Per germline, CDR1 WSHSY and CDR2 SAAADI. The CDR3 DNA reads TGCGCCAGCAGTGAAATTCAGCGGGGTAAGGGGGGTGAGCAGTTCTTC. Its translation is CASSEIQRGKGGEQFF.

The rearrangement links TRBV12-5 to TRBJ2-6; D unclear. The V end was cut by 7 bases, the J end by 1 base, with 5 bases between. The CDR3 runs to 13 residues. In germline, CDR1 is LGHNT, CDR2 FRNRAP. The CDR3 sequence is CASARSGANVLTF. In DNA form, the CDR3 reads TGTGCTAGTGCCCGGTCTGGGGCCAACGTCCTGACTTTC.

This sequence joins TRBV25-1 and TRBJ1-1, with TRBD1 matching 7 bases. The CDR3 runs to 15 residues. The ends lost 2 bases at V and 0 bases at J; junction bases unmatched: 3. Germline V gene data show CDR1 as MGHDK and CDR2 as SYGVNS. CDR3: CASSERGRMNTEAFF. In DNA form, the CDR3 reads TGTGCCAGCAGTGAAAGGGGGCGTATGAACACTGAAGCTTTCTTT. The whole variable domain, remainder taken from reference TRBV25-1 and TRBJ1-1, is EADIYQTPRYLVIGTGKKITLECSQTMGHDKMYWYQQDPGMELHLIHYSYGVNSTEKGDLSSESTVSRIRTEHFPLTLESARPSHTSQYLCASSERGRMNTEAFFGQGTRLTVV.

This clone has only a few counts. The chain uses TRBV4-2 and TRBJ2-3; D gene uncertain. Trimming left V 0 bases short and J 6 bases short, with 10 bases between. CDR3 size: 14 residues. From germline, CDR1 is LGHNA and CDR2 YNFKEQ. This CDR3 is CASSQDPQTDTQYF. The CDR3 nucleotides are TGTGCCAGCAGCCAAGATCCCCAGACCGATACGCAGTATTTT.

V and J are TRBV3-1 (or the pseudogene TRBV3-2) and TRBJ2-2, with D unclear. Germline CDR1 and CDR2: LGHDT and YNNKEL (reference sequence). Trimming left V 4 bases short and J 4 bases short, with 7 bases between. The CDR3 loop spans 13 amino acids. CDR3 in amino acids: CASSPLTTGELFF. CDR3 coding DNA: TGTGCCAGCAGCCCCCTGACCACCGGGGAGCTGTTTTTT.

The rearrangement joins TRBV27 to TRBJ2-1; weak D call: TRBD1 (5 bases). CDR1 is MNHEY, CDR2 SMNVEV, per germline (reference sequence). Deletions cut 8 bases from V and 4 bases from J, with 15 bases between. The CDR3 covers 14 residues. CDR3: CASHTLGLYNEQFF. In nucleotides, the CDR3 is TGTGCCAGCCACACCCTGGGGCTATACAATGAGCAGTTCTTC.

This clone turned up a few times. The CDR3 coding sequence is TGCGCCAGCAGCTTAGTGACAGGGGCCAAGAGCGAGCAGTACTTC. Its protein product is CASSLVTGAKSEQYF. V and J are TRBV5-1 and TRBJ2-7, with TRBD1 matching 8 bases. Germline V lookup: CDR1 SGHRS, CDR2 YFSETQ. The CDR3 runs 15 residues. V trimming: 2 bases; J trimming: 6 bases; junction bases outside the gene matches: 10.

This clone has a handful of counts. The V call is TRBV30, the J call TRBJ1-2; 7 nucleotides align to TRBD1. The germline V gene encodes CDR1 GTSNPN and CDR2 SVGIG (reference sequence). The ends lost 4 bases at V and 7 bases at J; junction bases unmatched: 6. This CDR3 region has 12 residues. The CDR3 sequence: CAWTGGGGGYTF. The CDR3 DNA follows: TGTGCCTGGACAGGGGGTGGTGGTGGCTACACCTTC.

The genes are TRBV4-2 and TRBJ2-2, with D possibly being TRBD2 (6 bases). V lost 4 bases, J lost 1 base, and 16 bases lay in between. Germline values: CDR1 LGHNA, CDR2 YNFKEQ. The CDR3 contains 17 residues. The DNA of the CDR3 is TGTGCCAGCAGCCCTGGGGTGTGGAGGGTGAACACCGGGGAGCTGTTTTTT. This codes for CASSPGVWRVNTGELFF.

This chain links TRBV28 with TRBJ2-5; no clear D. Trimming cost V 4 bases and J 9 bases, with 18 bases left between them. Germline CDR1 MDHEN, CDR2 SYDVKM. There are 14 residues in the CDR3. The CDR3 loop reads CASSSSIVGWAQYF. CDR3 coding DNA: TGTGCCAGCAGTTCCTCCATCGTCGGGTGGGCCCAGTACTTC.

The CDR3, as DNA: TGTGCCAGCCGTCCGATCCAGGGGGCCTATGGCTACACCTTC. The encoded protein is CASRPIQGAYGYTF. The V call is TRBV27, the J call TRBJ1-2; TRBD1 matches 8 bases. V gave up 8 bases and J gave up 4 bases; unmatched junction bases: 9. Germline CDR1 MNHEY, CDR2 SMNVEV (reference sequence). The CDR3 contains 14 residues.

The table lists this clone with a count of one. This sequence joins TRBV4-2 and TRBJ1-1, with no clear D. CDR3 length: 13 residues. V gave up 1 base and J gave up 8 bases, with 11 bases separating them. CDR1 is LGHNA and CDR2 is YNFKEQ in the germline V gene. The CDR3 coding sequence is TGTGCCAGCAGCCAAGTGGGCGATAGGGAAGCTTTCTTT. The encoded protein is CASSQVGDREAFF.

This chain uses TRBV19 with TRBJ2-4; a weak D match, TRBD1 (6 bases). V was trimmed by 2 bases and J by 8 bases, leaving 16 bases between them. Germline V gene data show CDR1 as LNHDA and CDR2 as SQIVND (reference sequence). There are 15 residues in the CDR3. CDR3 sequence: CASSILAAAGDIQYF. In DNA form, the CDR3 reads TGTGCCAGTAGTATACTGGCCGCGGCAGGGGACATTCAGTACTTC.

This chain joins TRBV9 and TRBJ2-3, with TRBD2 identical over 8 bases. Germline lookup yields CDR1 SGDLS and CDR2 YYNGEE. The CDR3 has 17 residues. V gave up 1 base and J gave up 2 bases; unmatched junction bases: 9. CDR3: CASSVSLAGGHTDTQYF. The CDR3, as DNA: TGTGCCAGCAGCGTATCCCTGGCGGGGGGCCACACAGATACGCAGTATTTT. The whole variable domain, remainder taken from reference TRBV9 and TRBJ2-3, is DSGVTQTPKHLITATGQRVTLRCSPRSGDLSVYWYQQSLDQGLQFLIQYYNGEERAKGNILERFSAQQFPDLHSELNLSSLELGDSALYFCASSVSLAGGHTDTQYFGPGTRLTVL.

The chain employs TRBV5-4 and TRBJ1-3, with TRBD1 matching 7 bases. Trimming cost V 1 base and J 0 bases; bases outside gene matches: 7. This CDR3 spans 17 amino acids. Germline CDR1 SGHNT, CDR2 YYREEE (reference sequence). The CDR3 sequence: CASSLRGQMSSGNTIYF. The CDR3 DNA sequence: TGTGCCAGCAGCTTGCGGGGACAGATGAGCTCTGGAAACACCATATATTTT.

The chain recombines TRBV18 with TRBJ2-2; D uncertain. Per germline, CDR1 KGHSH and CDR2 LQKENI. This CDR3 comprises 14 residues. V lost 5 bases and J lost 4, with 11 bases in between. In nucleotides, the CDR3 is TGTGCCAGCTCAGTGACCAAGGGCACCGGGGAGCTGTTTTTT. Amino acid sequence: CASSVTKGTGELFF.

The chain links TRBV7-9 to TRBJ2-1, with TRBD2 identical over 9 bases. CDR1 and CDR2 from the germline V gene are SEHNR and FQNEAQ (reference sequence). V was clipped by 1 base and J by 7 bases; unmatched bases: 8. This CDR3 has 16 amino acids. CDR3 sequence reads: CASSLGAGGTGNEQFF. The CDR3 bases are TGTGCCAGCAGCTTAGGTGCGGGAGGGACCGGGAATGAGCAGTTCTTC.